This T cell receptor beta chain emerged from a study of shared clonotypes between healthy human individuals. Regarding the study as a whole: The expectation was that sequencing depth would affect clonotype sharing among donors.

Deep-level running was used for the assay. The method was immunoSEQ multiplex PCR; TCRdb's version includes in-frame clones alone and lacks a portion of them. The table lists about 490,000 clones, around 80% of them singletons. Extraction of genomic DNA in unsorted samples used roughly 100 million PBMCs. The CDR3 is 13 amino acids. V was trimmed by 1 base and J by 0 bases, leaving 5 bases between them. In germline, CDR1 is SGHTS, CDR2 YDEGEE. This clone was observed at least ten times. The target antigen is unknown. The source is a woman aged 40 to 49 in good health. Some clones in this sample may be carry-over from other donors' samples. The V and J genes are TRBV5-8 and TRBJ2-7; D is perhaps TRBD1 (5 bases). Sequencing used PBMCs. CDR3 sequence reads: CASSLQGSYEQYF. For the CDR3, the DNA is TGTGCCAGCAGCTTGCAGGGCTCCTACGAGCAGTACTTC.